A selection of T cell receptor beta chains follows, all from one sample in a study of blood T cell repertoires in COVID-19. Sequencing was performed with immunoSEQ multiplex PCR; in TCRdb, only in-frame clones are kept and a portion is missing. This repertoire shows over 350,000 clones, 88% found once; its top ten account for 1.2%. The sample consisted of PBMCs or T cells enriched from blood (not recorded which). All receptors come from a woman aged 18-35 years who had recovered from COVID-19. Each CDR3 is given with its conserved first and last residue. A D gene is named only where the DNA matches it firmly. Clone sizes are given selectively: once, few, many, or a class where the clone is expanded.

J gene: TRBJ1-1; D gene: TRBD1; clone size: .; V gene: TRBV9; CDR3 protein: CASSVGTGRDTEAFF; CDR3 DNA: TGTGCCAGCAGCGTAGGGACAGGGAGGGACACTGAAGCTTTCTTT
J gene: TRBJ2-3; D gene: .; clone size: .; V gene: TRBV18; CDR3 protein: CASSPRGGTHTDTQYF; CDR3 DNA: TGTGCCAGCTCACCACGGGGAGGAACACACACAGATACGCAGTATTTT
J gene: TRBJ1-5; D gene: .; clone size: .; V gene: TRBV6-6; CDR3 protein: CASSYGTGDNQPQHF; CDR3 DNA: TGTGCCAGCAGTTACGGGACGGGGGACAATCAGCCCCAGCATTTT
J gene: TRBJ1-4; D gene: TRBD1; clone size: .; V gene: TRBV29-1; CDR3 protein: CSVEGDRAELFF; CDR3 DNA: TGCAGCGTTGAAGGGGACAGGGCGGAACTGTTTTTT
J gene: TRBJ1-6; D gene: TRBD1; clone size: .; V gene: TRBV29-1; CDR3 protein: CSVRLGQAYNSPLHF; CDR3 DNA: TGCAGCGTTCGCCTTGGACAGGCGTATAATTCACCCCTCCACTTT
J gene: TRBJ1-1; D gene: .; clone size: few; V gene: TRBV19; CDR3 protein: CASSTGERTEAFF; CDR3 DNA: TGTGCCAGTAGTACAGGGGAGCGGACTGAAGCTTTCTTT
J gene: TRBJ2-2; D gene: TRBD1; clone size: .; V gene: TRBV18; CDR3 protein: CASSPTGADTGELFF; CDR3 DNA: TGTGCCAGCTCACCGACAGGGGCTGACACCGGGGAGCTGTTTTTT
J gene: TRBJ1-2; D gene: TRBD1; clone size: .; V gene: TRBV29-1; CDR3 protein: CSVDKEGGYGYTF; CDR3 DNA: TGCAGCGTTGATAAAGAAGGGGGCTACGGCTACACCTTC
J gene: TRBJ1-1; D gene: TRBD1; clone size: once; V gene: TRBV30; CDR3 protein: CAWSGGTGGTEAFF; CDR3 DNA: TGTGCCTGGAGTGGAGGGACAGGGGGGACTGAAGCTTTCTTT
J gene: TRBJ1-5; D gene: .; clone size: .; V gene: TRBV9; CDR3 protein: CASSVVGEGQPQHF; CDR3 DNA: TGTGCCAGCAGCGTAGTGGGGGAGGGACAGCCCCAGCATTTT
J gene: TRBJ1-6; D gene: TRBD1; clone size: .; V gene: TRBV27; CDR3 protein: CASSLGQGENSPLHF; CDR3 DNA: TGTGCCAGCAGTCTTGGACAGGGTGAGAATTCACCCCTCCACTTT
J gene: TRBJ1-5; D gene: .; clone size: few; V gene: TRBV27; CDR3 protein: CASSNQGHNQPQHF; CDR3 DNA: TGTGCCAGCAGTAATCAGGGGCATAATCAGCCCCAGCATTTT
J gene: TRBJ2-3; D gene: TRBD2; clone size: .; V gene: TRBV2; CDR3 protein: CASSGLAGGQTQYF; CDR3 DNA: TGTGCCAGCAGTGGACTAGCGGGGGGTCAAACGCAGTATTTT
J gene: TRBJ1-1; D gene: TRBD1; clone size: .; V gene: TRBV4-2; CDR3 protein: CASSPGQVNTEAFF; CDR3 DNA: TGTGCCAGCAGCCCAGGACAGGTAAACACTGAAGCTTTCTTT
J gene: TRBJ1-2; D gene: TRBD1; clone size: once; V gene: TRBV18; CDR3 protein: CASSPGTGGEDGYTF; CDR3 DNA: TGTGCCAGCTCACCCGGGACAGGGGGCGAAGATGGCTACACCTTC
J gene: TRBJ2-5; D gene: .; clone size: .; V gene: TRBV7-2; CDR3 protein: CASSSTETQYF; CDR3 DNA: TGTGCCAGCAGCTCTACTGAGACCCAGTACTTC
J gene: TRBJ2-3; D gene: TRBD2; clone size: .; V gene: TRBV2; CDR3 protein: CATRREGYGEGDTQYF; CDR3 DNA: TGTGCCACCAGAAGGGAGGGTTACGGGGAGGGAGATACGCAGTATTTT
J gene: TRBJ1-6; D gene: TRBD1; clone size: .; V gene: TRBV2; CDR3 protein: CASRVQGQLTNSPLHF; CDR3 DNA: TGTGCCAGCAGAGTACAGGGGCAGCTCACTAATTCACCCCTCCACTTT
J gene: TRBJ2-7; D gene: TRBD1; clone size: once; V gene: TRBV27; CDR3 protein: CASSSGQGLYEQYF; CDR3 DNA: TGTGCCAGCAGTTCCGGACAGGGATTATACGAGCAGTACTTC
J gene: TRBJ1-5; D gene: .; clone size: .; V gene: TRBV6-2/TRBV6-3; CDR3 protein: CASSYGGALNQPQHF; CDR3 DNA: TGTGCCAGCAGTTACGGGGGGGCGCTCAATCAGCCCCAGCATTTT
J gene: TRBJ2-3; D gene: TRBD2; clone size: once; V gene: TRBV13; CDR3 protein: CASSLSLAGGGTDTQYF; CDR3 DNA: TGTGCCAGCAGCTTAAGTCTGGCGGGGGGGGGCACAGATACGCAGTATTTT
J gene: TRBJ1-6; D gene: TRBD1; clone size: .; V gene: TRBV7-2; CDR3 protein: CASSVGTGYSPLHF; CDR3 DNA: TGTGCCAGCAGCGTAGGGACAGGGTACTCACCCCTCCACTTT
J gene: TRBJ1-6; D gene: .; clone size: .; V gene: TRBV14; CDR3 protein: CASSQTGSNSPLHF; CDR3 DNA: TGTGCCAGCAGCCAGACAGGATCCAATTCACCCCTCCACTTT
J gene: TRBJ1-2; D gene: .; clone size: .; V gene: TRBV30; CDR3 protein: CAWRRRGGAGGYTF; CDR3 DNA: TGTGCCTGGAGACGCCGTGGGGGGGCGGGTGGCTACACCTTC
J gene: TRBJ1-2; D gene: .; clone size: .; V gene: TRBV7-6; CDR3 protein: CASSSSTGFNYGYTF; CDR3 DNA: TGTGCCAGCAGCTCCAGTACAGGATTTAACTATGGCTACACCTTC
J gene: TRBJ1-4; D gene: TRBD1; clone size: .; V gene: TRBV2; CDR3 protein: CASSATGGSEKLFF; CDR3 DNA: TGTGCCAGCAGTGCTACAGGGGGGAGTGAAAAACTGTTTTTT
J gene: TRBJ1-5; D gene: .; clone size: .; V gene: TRBV2; CDR3 protein: CASSEGPEGNQPQHF; CDR3 DNA: TGTGCCAGCAGTGAAGGCCCGGAGGGCAATCAGCCCCAGCATTTT
J gene: TRBJ1-4; D gene: TRBD1; clone size: .; V gene: TRBV18; CDR3 protein: CASSLTYQGTGDEKLFF; CDR3 DNA: TGTGCCAGCTCACTAACTTATCAAGGGACAGGGGATGAAAAACTGTTTTTT
J gene: TRBJ1-2; D gene: TRBD1; clone size: .; V gene: TRBV7-3; CDR3 protein: CASSPGGTGYGYTF; CDR3 DNA: TGTGCCAGCAGCCCAGGGGGGACAGGCTATGGCTACACCTTC
J gene: TRBJ1-6; D gene: .; clone size: .; V gene: TRBV5-1; CDR3 protein: CASSLAAGASYNSPLHF; CDR3 DNA: TGCGCCAGCAGCTTGGCGGCGGGTGCCTCCTATAATTCACCCCTCCACTTT
J gene: TRBJ1-2; D gene: .; clone size: .; V gene: TRBV12-1; CDR3 protein: CASSSYRGDVPGYTF; CDR3 DNA: TGTGCCAGCAGCTCATACAGGGGGGACGTTCCTGGCTACACCTTC
J gene: TRBJ1-6; D gene: TRBD1; clone size: .; V gene: TRBV2; CDR3 protein: CASSSGTDNSPLHF; CDR3 DNA: TGTGCCAGCAGTTCCGGGACAGATAATTCACCCCTCCACTTT
J gene: TRBJ1-3; D gene: .; clone size: .; V gene: TRBV2; CDR3 protein: CASSEGSSYSGNTIYF; CDR3 DNA: TGTGCCAGCAGTGAAGGGAGTTCCTACTCTGGAAACACCATATATTTT
J gene: TRBJ2-7; D gene: TRBD1; clone size: .; V gene: TRBV9; CDR3 protein: CASSTESLSGTGLPYEQYF; CDR3 DNA: TGTGCCAGCAGCACCGAAAGCCTCTCCGGGACAGGCCTCCCCTACGAGCAGTACTTC
J gene: TRBJ1-6; D gene: .; clone size: .; V gene: TRBV10-3; CDR3 protein: CAISDPNGGFNSPLHF; CDR3 DNA: TGTGCCATCAGTGACCCCAACGGGGGATTTAATTCACCCCTCCACTTT
J gene: TRBJ2-1; D gene: .; clone size: .; V gene: TRBV29-1; CDR3 protein: CSVGQVYNEQFF; CDR3 DNA: TGCAGCGTTGGACAGGTCTACAATGAGCAGTTCTTC
J gene: TRBJ1-5; D gene: .; clone size: .; V gene: TRBV2; CDR3 protein: CASKGSGSNQPQHF; CDR3 DNA: TGTGCCAGCAAGGGTAGCGGGAGCAATCAGCCCCAGCATTTT
J gene: TRBJ1-2; D gene: .; clone size: .; V gene: TRBV30; CDR3 protein: CAWSEQGHGYTF; CDR3 DNA: TGTGCCTGGAGTGAACAGGGACATGGCTACACCTTC
J gene: TRBJ2-2; D gene: TRBD1; clone size: .; V gene: TRBV2; CDR3 protein: CASSESGQGLWTGELFF; CDR3 DNA: TGTGCCAGCAGTGAAAGCGGACAGGGCTTGTGGACCGGGGAGCTGTTTTTT
J gene: TRBJ2-3; D gene: .; clone size: .; V gene: TRBV3-1/TRBV3-2; CDR3 protein: CASSRPRGGSTDTQYF; CDR3 DNA: TGTGCCAGCAGCCGGCCAAGGGGGGGTAGCACAGATACGCAGTATTTT
J gene: TRBJ2-1; D gene: TRBD1; clone size: .; V gene: TRBV7-9; CDR3 protein: CASSPGTGEYNEQFF; CDR3 DNA: TGTGCCAGCAGCCCCGGGACAGGGGAGTACAATGAGCAGTTCTTC
J gene: TRBJ2-5; D gene: .; clone size: once; V gene: TRBV2; CDR3 protein: CASNQIEVETQYF; CDR3 DNA: TGTGCCAGCAACCAGATCGAGGTGGAGACCCAGTACTTC
J gene: TRBJ2-2; D gene: .; clone size: .; V gene: TRBV5-4; CDR3 protein: CASSFRGDTGELFF; CDR3 DNA: TGTGCCAGCAGCTTTAGGGGCGACACCGGGGAGCTGTTTTTT
J gene: TRBJ1-4; D gene: .; clone size: once; V gene: TRBV7-9; CDR3 protein: CASSLGVVTRGEKLFF; CDR3 DNA: TGTGCCAGCAGCTTAGGGGTTGTCACCCGAGGCGAAAAACTGTTTTTT
J gene: TRBJ2-2; D gene: TRBD1; clone size: .; V gene: TRBV5-5; CDR3 protein: CASSLQGATGELFF; CDR3 DNA: TGTGCCAGCAGCCTCCAGGGGGCCACCGGGGAGCTGTTTTTT
J gene: TRBJ1-1; D gene: TRBD1; clone size: .; V gene: TRBV3-1/TRBV3-2; CDR3 protein: CASSHLTGGATEAFF; CDR3 DNA: TGTGCCAGCAGCCACTTGACAGGGGGTGCGACTGAAGCTTTCTTT
J gene: TRBJ1-6; D gene: TRBD1; clone size: .; V gene: TRBV5-8; CDR3 protein: CASSPQGAIGSPLHF; CDR3 DNA: TGTGCCAGCAGCCCACAGGGGGCGATCGGCTCACCCCTCCACTTT
J gene: TRBJ1-1; D gene: TRBD1; clone size: once; V gene: TRBV18; CDR3 protein: CASSPRDRGLGTEAFF; CDR3 DNA: TGTGCCAGCTCACCCCGGGACAGGGGCCTGGGGACTGAAGCTTTCTTT
J gene: TRBJ1-2; D gene: TRBD1; clone size: .; V gene: TRBV3-1/TRBV3-2; CDR3 protein: CASSQGTGGTYGYTF; CDR3 DNA: TGTGCCAGCAGCCAGGGGACAGGGGGTACCTATGGCTACACCTTC
J gene: TRBJ1-3; D gene: TRBD1; clone size: few; V gene: TRBV28; CDR3 protein: CASSSQGGGNTIYF; CDR3 DNA: TGTGCCAGCAGTTCACAGGGGGGGGGAAACACCATATATTTT
J gene: TRBJ2-1; D gene: TRBD1; clone size: .; V gene: TRBV5-1; CDR3 protein: CASSLGGQGPHNEQFF; CDR3 DNA: TGCGCCAGCAGCTTAGGGGGACAGGGGCCCCACAATGAGCAGTTCTTC
J gene: TRBJ1-2; D gene: .; clone size: once; V gene: TRBV12-3/TRBV12-4; CDR3 protein: CASSLGTLLGYTF; CDR3 DNA: TGTGCCAGCAGTTTAGGAACTCTTCTAGGCTACACCTTC